This T cell receptor beta chain was retrieved from a study of identical twins. General study results and limits: The analysis was cross-sectional rather than longitudinal within donors.

To note about this clonotype: Its antigen remains unknown.

From germline, CDR1 is SGHKS and CDR2 YYEKEE (reference sequence). The V and J ends lost 3 bases and 2 bases respectively, with 4 bases between them. The CDR3 has 12 residues. A single record per CDR3 protein comes from TCRdb applying MiXCR to the 5' RACE reads. The sample includes some 730,000 distinct CDR3 sequences, 15% to 20% of them seen just once. This sample also belongs to another study, concerning T cells expressing NK-cell markers. That paper adds: CD3+CD56+NKG2C+, CD3+CD56+NKG2C- and CD3+CD56-NKG2C+ T cells, once sorted, supplied the TCR beta repertoires. Within the sequenced cohort of eight donors, seven exhibited HCMV seropositivity and one was seronegative. Of the CD8+ T cells in over five donors, roughly 1.0-7.0% belonged to dominant NKG2C+ clonotypes.

V gene TRBV5-5 combines with J gene TRBJ2-3; D call uncertain. This receptor was obtained from a woman aged 18-29 years in good health. The sequencing sample was made of PBMCs. CDR3 coding DNA: TGTGCCAGCAGCTGGGACACAGATACGCAGTATTTT. Its protein product is CASSWDTDTQYF.